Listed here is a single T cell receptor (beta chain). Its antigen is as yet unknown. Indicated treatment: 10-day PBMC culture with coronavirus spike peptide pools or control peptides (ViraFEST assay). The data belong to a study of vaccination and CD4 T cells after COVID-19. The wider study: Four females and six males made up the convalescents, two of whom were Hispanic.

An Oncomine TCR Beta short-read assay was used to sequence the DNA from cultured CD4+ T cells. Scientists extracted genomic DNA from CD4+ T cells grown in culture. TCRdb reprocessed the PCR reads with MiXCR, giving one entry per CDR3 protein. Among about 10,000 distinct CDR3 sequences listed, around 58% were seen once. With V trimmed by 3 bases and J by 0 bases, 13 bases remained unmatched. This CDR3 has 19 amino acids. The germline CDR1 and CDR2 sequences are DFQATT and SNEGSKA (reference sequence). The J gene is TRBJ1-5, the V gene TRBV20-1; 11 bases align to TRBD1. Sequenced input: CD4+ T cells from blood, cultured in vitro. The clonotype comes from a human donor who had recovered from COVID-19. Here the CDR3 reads CSARDNQGTGGRSNQPQHF. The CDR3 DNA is TGCAGTGCTAGGGACAATCAGGGGACAGGGGGTCGTAGCAATCAGCCCCAGCATTTT.